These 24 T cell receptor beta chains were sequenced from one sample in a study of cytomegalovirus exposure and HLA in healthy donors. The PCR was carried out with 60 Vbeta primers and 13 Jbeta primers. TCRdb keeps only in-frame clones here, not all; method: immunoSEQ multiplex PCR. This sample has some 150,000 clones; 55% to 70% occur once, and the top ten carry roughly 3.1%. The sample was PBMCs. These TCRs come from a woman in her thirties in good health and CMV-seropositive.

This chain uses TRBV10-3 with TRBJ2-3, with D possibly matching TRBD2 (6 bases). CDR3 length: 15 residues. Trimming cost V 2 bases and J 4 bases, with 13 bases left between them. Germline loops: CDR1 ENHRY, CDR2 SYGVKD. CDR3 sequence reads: CAISELRGRADTQYF. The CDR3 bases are TGTGCCATCAGTGAGCTGCGGGGCAGAGCAGATACGCAGTATTTT.

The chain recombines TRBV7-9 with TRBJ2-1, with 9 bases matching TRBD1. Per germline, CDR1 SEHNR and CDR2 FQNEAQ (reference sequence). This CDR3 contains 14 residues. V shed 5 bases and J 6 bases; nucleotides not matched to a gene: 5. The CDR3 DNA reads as TGTGCCAGCAGCCCGGGACAGGGTTTCAATGAGCAGTTCTTC. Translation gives CASSPGQGFNEQFF.

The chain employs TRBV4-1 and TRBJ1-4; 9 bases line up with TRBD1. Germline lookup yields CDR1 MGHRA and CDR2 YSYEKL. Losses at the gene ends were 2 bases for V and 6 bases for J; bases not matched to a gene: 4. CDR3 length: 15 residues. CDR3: CASSQLQGAYEKLFF. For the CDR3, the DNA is TGCGCCAGCAGCCAACTACAGGGGGCATATGAAAAACTGTTTTTT.

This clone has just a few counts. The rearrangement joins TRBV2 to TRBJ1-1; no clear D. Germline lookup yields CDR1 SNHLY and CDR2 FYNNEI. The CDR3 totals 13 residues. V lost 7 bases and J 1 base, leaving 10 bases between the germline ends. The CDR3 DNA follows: TGTGCCAGCACCCGGGGAGGGAACACTGAAGCTTTCTTT. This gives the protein CASTRGGNTEAFF.

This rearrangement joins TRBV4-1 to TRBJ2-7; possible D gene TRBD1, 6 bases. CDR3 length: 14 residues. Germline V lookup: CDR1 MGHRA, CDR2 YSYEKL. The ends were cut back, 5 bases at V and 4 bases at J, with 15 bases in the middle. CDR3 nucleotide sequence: TGCGCCAGCAGCAACCGGGACATTGGTTACGAGCAGTACTTC. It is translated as CASSNRDIGYEQYF.

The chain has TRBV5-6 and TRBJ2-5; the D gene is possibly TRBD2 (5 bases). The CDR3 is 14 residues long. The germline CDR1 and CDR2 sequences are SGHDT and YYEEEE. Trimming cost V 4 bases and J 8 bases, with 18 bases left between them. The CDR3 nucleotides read TGTGCCAGCAGCCCGCGGGCCGCAATGGGAACCCAGTACTTC. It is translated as CASSPRAAMGTQYF. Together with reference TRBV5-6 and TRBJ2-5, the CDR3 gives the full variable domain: DAGVTQSPTHLIKTRGQQVTLRCSPKSGHDTVSWYQQALGQGPQFIFQYYEEEERQRGNFPDRFSGHQFPNYSSELNVNALLLGDSALYLCASSPRAAMGTQYFGPGTRLLVL.

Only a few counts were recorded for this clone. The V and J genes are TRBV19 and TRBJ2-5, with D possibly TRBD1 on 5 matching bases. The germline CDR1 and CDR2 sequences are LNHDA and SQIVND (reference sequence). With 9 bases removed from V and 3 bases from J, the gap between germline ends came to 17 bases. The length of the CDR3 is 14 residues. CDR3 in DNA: TGTGCCAGCGAATCCCCAGGGAAGAAAGAGACCCAGTACTTC. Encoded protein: CASESPGKKETQYF.

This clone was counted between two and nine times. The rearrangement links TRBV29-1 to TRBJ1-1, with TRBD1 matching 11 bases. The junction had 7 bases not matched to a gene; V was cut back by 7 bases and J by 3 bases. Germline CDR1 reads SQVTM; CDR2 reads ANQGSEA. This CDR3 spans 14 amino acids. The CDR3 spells CSECGDRGYTEAFF. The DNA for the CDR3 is TGCAGCGAGTGCGGGGACAGGGGGTACACTGAAGCTTTCTTT.

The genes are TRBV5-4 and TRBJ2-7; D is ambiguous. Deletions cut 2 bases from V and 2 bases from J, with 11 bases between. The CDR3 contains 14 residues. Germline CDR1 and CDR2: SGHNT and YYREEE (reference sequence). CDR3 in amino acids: CASSFSYLTYEQYF. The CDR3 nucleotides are TGTGCCAGCAGCTTCTCTTACTTGACCTACGAGCAGTACTTC.

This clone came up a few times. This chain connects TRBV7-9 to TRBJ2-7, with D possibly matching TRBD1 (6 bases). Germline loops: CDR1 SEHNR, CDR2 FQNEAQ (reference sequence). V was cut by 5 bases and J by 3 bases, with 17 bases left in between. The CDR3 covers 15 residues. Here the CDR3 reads CASSPAGTSSYEQYF. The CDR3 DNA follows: TGTGCCAGCAGCCCCGCCGGGACATCCAGCTACGAGCAGTACTTC.

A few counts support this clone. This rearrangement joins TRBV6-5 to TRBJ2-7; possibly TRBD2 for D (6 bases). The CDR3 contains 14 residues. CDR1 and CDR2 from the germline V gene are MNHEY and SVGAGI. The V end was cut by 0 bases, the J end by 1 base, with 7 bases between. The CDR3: CASSYSGGSYEQYF. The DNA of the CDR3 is TGTGCCAGCAGTTACTCGGGGGGATCCTACGAGCAGTACTTC.

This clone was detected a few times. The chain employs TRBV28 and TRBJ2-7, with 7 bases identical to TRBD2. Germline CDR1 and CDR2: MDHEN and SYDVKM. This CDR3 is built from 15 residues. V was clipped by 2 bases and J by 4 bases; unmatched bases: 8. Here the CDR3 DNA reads TGTGCCAGCAGTTTAGTCTCGGGACTATCTTACGAGCAGTACTTC. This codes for CASSLVSGLSYEQYF. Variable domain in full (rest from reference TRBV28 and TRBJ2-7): DVKVTQSSRYLVKRTGEKVFLECVQDMDHENMFWYRQDPGLGLRLIYFSYDVKMKEKGDIPEGYSVSREKKERFSLILESASTNQTSMYLCASSLVSGLSYEQYFGPGTRLTVT.

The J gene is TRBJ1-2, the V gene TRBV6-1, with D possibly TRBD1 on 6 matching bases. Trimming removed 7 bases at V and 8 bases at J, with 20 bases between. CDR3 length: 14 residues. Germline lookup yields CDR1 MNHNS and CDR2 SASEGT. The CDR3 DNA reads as TGTGCCAGCACCCCCCCCCAGGGTAGGGGGGGCTACACCTTC. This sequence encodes CASTPPQGRGGYTF.

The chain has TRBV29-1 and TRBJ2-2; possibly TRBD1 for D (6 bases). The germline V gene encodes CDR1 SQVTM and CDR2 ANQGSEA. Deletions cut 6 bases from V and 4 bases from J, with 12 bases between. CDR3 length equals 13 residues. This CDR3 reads CSVTGQFTGELFF. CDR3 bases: TGCAGCGTAACCGGACAGTTCACCGGGGAGCTGTTTTTT.

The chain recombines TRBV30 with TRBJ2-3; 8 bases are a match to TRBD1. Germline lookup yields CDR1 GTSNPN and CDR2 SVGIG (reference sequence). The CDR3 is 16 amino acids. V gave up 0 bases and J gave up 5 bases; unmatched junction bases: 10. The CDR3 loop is CAWSVRTGGMLDTQYF. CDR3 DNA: TGTGCCTGGAGTGTACGAACAGGGGGTATGTTAGATACGCAGTATTTT.

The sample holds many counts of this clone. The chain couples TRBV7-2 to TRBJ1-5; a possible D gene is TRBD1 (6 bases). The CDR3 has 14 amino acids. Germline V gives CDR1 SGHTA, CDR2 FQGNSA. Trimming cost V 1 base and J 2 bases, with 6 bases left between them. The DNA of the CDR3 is TGTGCCAGCAGCTTAGGACAGGGCAATCAGCCCCAGCATTTT. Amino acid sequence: CASSLGQGNQPQHF.

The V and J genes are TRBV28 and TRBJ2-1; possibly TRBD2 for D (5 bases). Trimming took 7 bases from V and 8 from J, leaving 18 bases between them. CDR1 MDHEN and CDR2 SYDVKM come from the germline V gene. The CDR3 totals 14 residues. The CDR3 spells CASNGVGGYHEQFF. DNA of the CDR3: TGTGCCAGCAATGGGGTCGGCGGGTATCATGAGCAGTTCTTC.

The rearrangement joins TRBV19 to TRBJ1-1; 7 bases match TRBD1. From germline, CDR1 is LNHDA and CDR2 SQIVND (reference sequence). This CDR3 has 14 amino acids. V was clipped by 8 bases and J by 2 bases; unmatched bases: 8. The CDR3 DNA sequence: TGTGCCAGTGTAGTGACAGGGTTCAACACTGAAGCTTTCTTT. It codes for CASVVTGFNTEAFF.

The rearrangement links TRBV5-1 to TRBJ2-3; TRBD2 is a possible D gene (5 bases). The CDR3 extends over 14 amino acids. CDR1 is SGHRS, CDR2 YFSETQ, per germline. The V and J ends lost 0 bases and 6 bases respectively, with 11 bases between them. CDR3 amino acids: CASSLEAPGDTQYF. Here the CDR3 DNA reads TGCGCCAGCAGCTTGGAGGCTCCGGGGGATACGCAGTATTTT.

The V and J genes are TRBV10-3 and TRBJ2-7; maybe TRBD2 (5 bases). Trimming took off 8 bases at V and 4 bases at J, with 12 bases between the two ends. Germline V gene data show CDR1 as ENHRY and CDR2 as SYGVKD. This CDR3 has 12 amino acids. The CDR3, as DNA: TGTGCCATCTCCCAGTCGGGGTACGAGCAGTACTTC. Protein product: CAISQSGYEQYF.

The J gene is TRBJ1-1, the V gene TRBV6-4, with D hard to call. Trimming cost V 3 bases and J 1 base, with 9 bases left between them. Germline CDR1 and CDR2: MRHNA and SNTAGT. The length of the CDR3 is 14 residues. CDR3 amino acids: CASSEGATNTEAFF. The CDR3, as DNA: TGTGCCAGCAGTGAAGGAGCCACGAACACTGAAGCTTTCTTT.

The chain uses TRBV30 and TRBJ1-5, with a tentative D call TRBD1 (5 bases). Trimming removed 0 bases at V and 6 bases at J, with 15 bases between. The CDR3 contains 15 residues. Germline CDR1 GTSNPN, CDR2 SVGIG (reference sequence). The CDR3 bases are TGTGCCTGGAGTGTAAAGCTCGGGGGAGGTCAGCCCCAGCATTTT. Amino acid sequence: CAWSVKLGGGQPQHF.

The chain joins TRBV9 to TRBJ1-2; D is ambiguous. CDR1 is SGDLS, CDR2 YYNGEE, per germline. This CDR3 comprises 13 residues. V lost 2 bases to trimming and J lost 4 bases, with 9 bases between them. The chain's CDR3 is CASSVEASYGYTF. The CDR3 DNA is TGTGCCAGCAGCGTTGAAGCCTCCTATGGCTACACCTTC.

The CDR3 is CASSLSLQETQYF. Written as DNA, the CDR3 is TGTGCCAGCAGCTTGAGTCTCCAAGAGACCCAGTACTTC. V gene TRBV7-2 combines with J gene TRBJ2-5; D unresolved. Germline values: CDR1 SGHTA, CDR2 FQGNSA. Trimming removed 3 bases from V and 1 base from J, with 6 bases in between. This CDR3 is built from 13 residues. The variable domain in full, completed from reference TRBV7-2 and TRBJ2-5, reads GAGVSQSPSNKVTEKGKDVELRCDPISGHTALYWYRQSLGQGLEFLIYFQGNSAPDKSGLPSDRFSAERTGGSVSTLTIQRTQQEDSAVYLCASSLSLQETQYFGPGTRLLVL.